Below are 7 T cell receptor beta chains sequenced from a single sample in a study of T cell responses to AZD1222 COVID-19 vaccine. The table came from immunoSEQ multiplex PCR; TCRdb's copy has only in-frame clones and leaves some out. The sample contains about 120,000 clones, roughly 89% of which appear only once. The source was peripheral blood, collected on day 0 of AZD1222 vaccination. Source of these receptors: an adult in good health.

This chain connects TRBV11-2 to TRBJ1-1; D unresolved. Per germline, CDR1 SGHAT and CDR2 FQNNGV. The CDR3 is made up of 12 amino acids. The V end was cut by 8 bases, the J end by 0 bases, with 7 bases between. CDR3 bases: TGTGCCAGCGGTTTAATGAACACTGAAGCTTTCTTT. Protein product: CASGLMNTEAFF.

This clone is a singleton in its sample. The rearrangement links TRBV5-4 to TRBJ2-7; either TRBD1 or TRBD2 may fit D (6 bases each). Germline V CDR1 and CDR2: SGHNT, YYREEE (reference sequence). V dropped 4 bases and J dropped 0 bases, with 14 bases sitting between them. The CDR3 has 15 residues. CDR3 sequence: CASSPPGAISYEQYF. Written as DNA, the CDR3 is TGTGCCAGCAGCCCGCCGGGGGCGATCTCCTACGAGCAGTACTTC.

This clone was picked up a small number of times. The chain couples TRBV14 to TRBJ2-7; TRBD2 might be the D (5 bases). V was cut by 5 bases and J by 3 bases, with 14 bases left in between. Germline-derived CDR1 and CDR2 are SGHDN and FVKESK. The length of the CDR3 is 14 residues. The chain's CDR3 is CASSYGLGDYEQYF. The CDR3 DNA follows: TGTGCCAGCAGCTACGGACTCGGGGACTACGAGCAGTACTTC.

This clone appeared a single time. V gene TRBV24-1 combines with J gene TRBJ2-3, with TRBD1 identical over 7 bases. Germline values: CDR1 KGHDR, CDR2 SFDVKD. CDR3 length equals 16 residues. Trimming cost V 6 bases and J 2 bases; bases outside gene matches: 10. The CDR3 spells CATSNPGTAYTDTQYF. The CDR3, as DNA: TGTGCCACCAGTAACCCCGGGACAGCATACACAGATACGCAGTATTTT.

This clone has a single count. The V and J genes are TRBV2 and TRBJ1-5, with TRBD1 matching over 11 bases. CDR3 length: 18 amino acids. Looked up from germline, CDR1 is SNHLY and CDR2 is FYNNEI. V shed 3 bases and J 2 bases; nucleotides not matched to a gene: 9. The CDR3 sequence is CASSDRGQGGRGNQPQHF. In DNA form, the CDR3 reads TGTGCCAGCAGTGATAGGGGACAGGGGGGACGGGGCAATCAGCCCCAGCATTTT.

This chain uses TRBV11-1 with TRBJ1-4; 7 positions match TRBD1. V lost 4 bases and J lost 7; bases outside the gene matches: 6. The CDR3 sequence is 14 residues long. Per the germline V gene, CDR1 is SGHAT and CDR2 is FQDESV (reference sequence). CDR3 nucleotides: TGTGCCAGCAGCTCGACAGGGATGGGTGAAAAACTGTTTTTT. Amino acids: CASSSTGMGEKLFF.

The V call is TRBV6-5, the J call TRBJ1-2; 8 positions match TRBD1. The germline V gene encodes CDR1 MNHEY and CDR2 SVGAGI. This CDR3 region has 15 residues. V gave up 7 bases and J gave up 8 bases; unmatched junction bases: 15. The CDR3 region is CASNTAQAQGAGYTF. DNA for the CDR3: TGTGCCAGCAACACGGCGCAGGCGCAGGGGGCCGGCTACACCTTC.